The rows below give T cell receptor beta chains drawn from one sample of a study of shared clonotypes between healthy human individuals. The table came from immunoSEQ multiplex PCR; TCRdb's copy has only in-frame clones and leaves some out. The sample includes about 690,000 clones, about 90% of them seen just once. Sequenced input: memory CD8+ T cells from PBMCs. The receptors originated from a man younger than 35 in good health. Some clones in this sample may be carry-over from other donors' samples. The conserved cysteine and the conserved F or W are not part of the CDR3 here. Each record gives: V gene, D gene, J gene, CDR3 protein. A D gene is named only where the DNA matches it firmly.

V: TRBV30
D: -
J: -
CDR3: AWTPGNEQY

V: TRBV9
D: -
J: TRBJ1-1
CDR3: ASSATFGSTEAF

V: TRBV27
D: TRBD2
J: TRBJ2-7
CDR3: ASSFLAGGQTYEQY

V: TRBV6-1
D: -
J: TRBJ2-5
CDR3: ASSDNIVLPTQY

V: TRBV19
D: TRBD2
J: TRBJ2-3
CDR3: ASRRLAGAPADTQY

V: TRBV7-2
D: TRBD2
J: TRBJ2-1
CDR3: ASSLLSSGPVHEQF

V: TRBV7-2
D: -
J: TRBJ1-3
CDR3: ASSLNLPAAGNTIY

V: TRBV19
D: -
J: TRBJ2-1
CDR3: ASSLPGPTYNEQF

V: TRBV7-9
D: -
J: TRBJ1-2
CDR3: ASSPGQPDGYT

V: TRBV27
D: TRBD2
J: TRBJ2-7
CDR3: ASSELAGGHRQQY

V: TRBV15
D: -
J: TRBJ1-5
CDR3: ATSRDLEYQPQH

V: TRBV7-9
D: -
J: TRBJ2-2
CDR3: ASSADRYTGELF

V: TRBV15
D: TRBD1
J: TRBJ1-3
CDR3: ATSLTPQGPGNTIY

V: TRBV2
D: -
J: TRBJ1-1
CDR3: ASRQGVTEAF

V: TRBV6-6
D: -
J: TRBJ2-7
CDR3: ASSYLGPTYEQY

V: TRBV30
D: -
J: TRBJ2-2
CDR3: AWRAGTGELF

V: TRBV27
D: TRBD1
J: TRBJ2-3
CDR3: ASIPRDRTTDTQY

V: TRBV5-1
D: TRBD2
J: TRBJ2-7
CDR3: ASSLASGRAGYEQY

V: TRBV19
D: -
J: TRBJ2-1
CDR3: ASGGGWDNNNEQF

V: TRBV7-9
D: TRBD2
J: TRBJ2-4
CDR3: ASSRAGLLNIQY

V: TRBV6-5
D: TRBD1
J: TRBJ2-7
CDR3: ASSSPGQGGDEQY

V: TRBV28
D: TRBD1
J: TRBJ2-7
CDR3: ASSPPGQGPYEQY

V: TRBV30
D: -
J: TRBJ1-2
CDR3: AWNQGVYGYT

V: TRBV11-1
D: -
J: TRBJ1-1
CDR3: ASTQSLDSTNTEAF

V: TRBV6-1
D: -
J: TRBJ2-7
CDR3: ASSDLTGSYEQY

V: TRBV30
D: -
J: TRBJ2-7
CDR3: AWGIYRTRRY

V: TRBV7-9
D: -
J: TRBJ2-5
CDR3: ASSSRAGEWETQY

V: TRBV6-5
D: -
J: TRBJ2-2
CDR3: ASSVSERAGELF